This entry features one T cell receptor beta chain sequence. The antigen remains unidentified. Method: immunoSEQ multiplex PCR; TCRdb's copy keeps in-frame clones and lacks some. In the table there are millions of clones, 85% to 95% of which are singletons. These data belong to a study of shared clonotypes between healthy human individuals. Overall study results and limits: Depth of sequencing was expected to influence donor clonotype sharing. Non-shared clonotypes displayed generation probabilities falling below those of clonotypes present in all four donors.

V lost 3 bases to trimming and J lost 7 bases, with 16 bases between them. Germline V CDR1 and CDR2: SEHNR, FQNEAQ (reference sequence). This CDR3 is built from 15 residues. This receptor was identified in a man younger than 35 in good health. Some clones in this sample may be carry-over from other donors' samples. The chain has TRBV7-9 and TRBJ2-1; D call uncertain. Sequencing used naive CD4+ T cells from PBMCs. Subset here: CD45RA+ positively selected. CDR3 residues: CASSFPAVGPNEQFF. The CDR3 bases are TGTGCCAGCAGCTTTCCAGCCGTGGGCCCGAATGAGCAGTTCTTC.